Following are 32 T cell receptor beta chains from one sample sequenced in a study of low-dose radiotherapy and immunotherapy resistance in tumors. With TRAV- and TRBV-specific primers, first-strand cDNA was made, covering the alpha and beta chains. TCR amplification ran approximately 20 PCR cycles using constant-region and V-primer adapter primers. TCRdb recomputed calls from the reads with MiXCR, one row per CDR3 protein. The sample lists 45,000 or so distinct CDR3 sequences, about 25% occurring once. Sample time point: after trial treatment. As for treatment: LDRT plus nivolumab, ipilimumab, low-dose cyclophosphamide and aspirin (RACIN trial). The sample here was PBMCs, taken after low-dose radiotherapy plus immunotherapy. Receptors were obtained from a male donor with prostate cancer.

There are many counts of this clonotype. The chain joins TRBV6-8 to TRBJ2-4; the D gene is possibly TRBD1 (5 bases). CDR3 size: 15 residues. Per germline, CDR1 MNHGY and CDR2 SAAAGT. Trimming pared 6 bases from V and 0 bases from J, leaving 12 bases between. CDR3 in DNA: TGTGCCAGCAGCCGGGCTCAGGGAGCCAAAAACATTCAGTACTTC. Translation gives CASSRAQGAKNIQYF.

This clonotype was counted many times. The genes are TRBV28 and TRBJ1-2; weak D call: TRBD1 (6 bases). The V end lost 2 bases, the J end lost 4 bases, and 17 bases lay between the germline ends. This CDR3 comprises 16 residues. Per the germline V gene, CDR1 is MDHEN and CDR2 is SYDVKM. CDR3 nucleotides: TGTGCCAGCAGTTTAGTTGTTAGCGGGACACCCTATGGCTACACCTTC. It translates to CASSLVVSGTPYGYTF.

With respect to this clonotype: A far larger clone lies a single base away; this is likely a read error. This sequence joins TRBV2 and TRBJ2-5; 9 positions match TRBD2. This CDR3 is 17 amino acids long. Germline CDR1 SNHLY, CDR2 FYNNEI. J lost 11 bases, V lost 7 bases, and 23 bases had no gene match. The DNA of the CDR3 is TGTGCCAGCATCCAGGGAGCGGGAGGAGGTTCCGTCGGTGAGCAGTACTTC. Amino acid sequence: CASIQGAGGGSVGEQYF.

The chain links TRBV2 to TRBJ1-2; no clear D. CDR3 length: 15 residues. The germline gives CDR1 SNHLY, CDR2 FYNNEI. V was clipped by 2 bases and J by 2 bases, with 12 bases between them. The CDR3 bases are TGTGCCAGCAGTGAAAGGGAGCTCCGGAACTATGGCTACACCTTC. It encodes CASSERELRNYGYTF. Variable domain in full (rest from reference TRBV2 and TRBJ1-2): EPEVTQTPSHQVTQMGQEVILRCVPISNHLYFYWYRQILGQKVEFLVSFYNNEISEKSEIFDDQFSVERPDGSNFTLKIRSTKLEDSAMYFCASSERELRNYGYTFGSGTRLTVV.

Many counts were recorded for this clonotype. This rearrangement joins TRBV27 to TRBJ2-1; 13 bases are shared with TRBD2. CDR3 length: 15 residues. From germline, CDR1 is MNHEY and CDR2 SMNVEV (reference sequence). The ends lost 3 bases at V and 7 bases at J; junction bases unmatched: 3. The CDR3 here is CASSFWTSGSNEQFF. In nucleotides, the CDR3 is TGTGCCAGCAGTTTCTGGACTAGCGGGAGTAATGAGCAGTTCTTC.

This clonotype appeared a few times. V and J are TRBV11-2 and TRBJ2-7, with 12 bases identical to TRBD1. V shed 6 bases, J shed 11 bases, and the junction held 5 bases outside the gene matches. Germline values: CDR1 SGHAT, CDR2 FQNNGV. The CDR3 runs 12 residues. The DNA for the CDR3 is TGTGCCAGCAGATCCGGGACAGGGGGCGAGTACTTC. Its protein is CASRSGTGGEYF.

This clonotype was found once. The conserved phenylalanine or tryptophan normally closing the CDR3 is absent here, so this likely arose from a read error. The chain employs TRBV7-2 and TRBJ1-2; 8 bases agree with TRBD1. CDR3 length equals 14 residues. V trimming: 3 bases; J trimming: 4 bases; junction bases outside the gene matches: 4. CDR1 is SGHTA, CDR2 FQGNSA, per germline. CDR3 bases: TGTGCCAGCAGCTTCACCCAGGGGGCCTATGGCTACACCTGT. Translating gives CASSFTQGAYGYTC.

In its sample, this clonotype was seen many times. The chain combines TRBV28 with TRBJ2-7; D is perhaps TRBD2 (6 bases). Germline V gene lookup returns CDR1 MDHEN and CDR2 SYDVKM. This CDR3 comprises 16 residues. Between the trimmed V and J ends, which lost 1 base and 3 bases, there was a span of 16 bases. CDR3 in amino acids: CASSLSLATLSYEQYF. The CDR3, as DNA: TGTGCCAGCAGTTTATCACTAGCAACTCTGAGCTACGAGCAGTACTTC.

There are many counts of this clonotype. The V and J genes are TRBV5-1 and TRBJ1-1; D is possibly TRBD1 (5 bases). The CDR3 runs to 13 residues. V dropped 1 base and J dropped 3 bases, with 7 bases sitting between them. Germline V CDR1 and CDR2: SGHRS, YFSETQ. The CDR3 sequence: CASSLLTDTEAFF. CDR3 coding DNA: TGCGCCAGCAGCTTGCTGACAGACACTGAAGCTTTCTTT. The variable domain in full, with the rest retrieved from reference TRBV5-1 and TRBJ1-1, is KAGVTQTPRYLIKTRGQQVTLSCSPISGHRSVSWYQQTPGQGLQFLFEYFSETQRNKGNFPGRFSGRQFSNSRSEMNVSTLELGDSALYLCASSLLTDTEAFFGQGTRLTVV.

This clonotype has at least ten counts. The chain has TRBV3-1 and TRBJ2-1; the D gene is possibly TRBD2 (5 bases). Per the germline V gene, CDR1 is LGHDT and CDR2 is YNNKEL (reference sequence). Trimming removed 6 bases at V and 8 bases at J, with 11 bases between. The CDR3 has 12 residues. The CDR3 DNA follows: TGTGCCAGCAGGGGAGTGGCCGATGAGCAGTTCTTC. Translated, it gives CASRGVADEQFF.

V usage is TRBV11-2 and J usage is TRBJ1-5; a possible D gene is TRBD1 (6 bases). The CDR3 sequence is 16 residues long. CDR1 is SGHAT and CDR2 is FQNNGV in the germline V gene. Trimming cost V 5 bases and J 3 bases, with 17 bases left between them. For the CDR3, the DNA is TGTGCCAGCAGCCCGAGCGCCGGACAGTTCAATCAGCCCCAGCATTTT. Residues: CASSPSAGQFNQPQHF.

Many counts were recorded for this clonotype. The V and J genes are TRBV29-1 and TRBJ2-2; D is perhaps TRBD2 (5 bases). Germline CDR1 is SQVTM and CDR2 is ANQGSEA. This CDR3 contains 13 residues. Trimming removed 8 bases at V and 3 bases at J, with 13 bases between. The CDR3 DNA is TGCAGCCTTTCTCCGGACTACACCGGGGAGCTGTTTTTT. This translates into CSLSPDYTGELFF.

The chain employs TRBV28 and TRBJ2-5, with 9 bases aligning to TRBD2. J lost 4 bases, V lost 3 bases, and 6 bases had no gene match. Germline CDR1 MDHEN, CDR2 SYDVKM. This CDR3 has 15 amino acids. The CDR3 sequence is CASSLGGRAGETQYF. CDR3 DNA: TGTGCCAGCAGTTTGGGCGGGAGGGCCGGAGAGACCCAGTACTTC.

Ten or more counts support this clonotype. The gene calls are TRBV20-1 and TRBJ2-7, with D hard to call. The V end lost 1 base, the J end lost 4 bases, and 14 bases lay between the germline ends. CDR1 is DFQATT, CDR2 SNEGSKA, per germline (reference sequence). The CDR3 runs 14 residues. CDR3 nucleotides: TGCAGTGCTAGAGCAACCCAGAGTCGGTACGAGCAGTACTTC. Translated: CSARATQSRYEQYF.

This clonotype was detected many times. The chain links TRBV3-1 to TRBJ2-1; a weak D match, TRBD1 (6 bases). With 0 bases removed from V and 5 bases from J, the gap between germline ends came to 23 bases. Germline V gene lookup returns CDR1 LGHDT and CDR2 YNNKEL (reference sequence). The CDR3 contains 19 residues. CDR3 protein: CASSQDTPMDSRSNNEQFF. Here the CDR3 DNA reads TGTGCCAGCAGCCAAGATACCCCAATGGACAGCCGTAGCAACAATGAGCAGTTCTTC.

This clonotype was seen many times. The chain uses TRBV11-3 and TRBJ2-3; no clear D gene. The CDR3 extends over 12 amino acids. Germline values: CDR1 SGHNT, CDR2 YENEEA. V lost 3 bases and J lost 2, with 3 bases in between. Written as DNA, the CDR3 is TGTGCCAGCAGCTTCTACACAGATACGCAGTATTTT. Residues: CASSFYTDTQYF.

This clonotype was detected many times. The rearrangement uses TRBV10-3 and TRBJ2-7; D not resolved. The V gene's germline CDR1 is ENHRY and CDR2 SYGVKD. CDR3 length: 13 residues. The ends were cut back, 10 bases at V and 2 bases at J, with 15 bases in the middle. The CDR3, as DNA: TGTGCCACCTTAGACGGTATTACCTACGAGCAGTACTTC. Its protein product is CATLDGITYEQYF.

Details on this clonotype: Because the CDR3's place on the DNA is in doubt, the DNA is left out and the CDR3 is given as listed by TCRdb. CDR3 amino acids: CASSATLRVNTGELFFF. This rearrangement joins TRBV11-2 to TRBJ2-2. Germline CDR1 is SGHAT and CDR2 is FQNNGV. From its first to its last residue, the CDR3 has 17 amino acids.

The rearrangement joins TRBV7-2 to TRBJ2-2; tentatively, D is TRBD1 (5 bases). Trimming removed 6 bases from V and 0 bases from J, with 11 bases in between. From germline, CDR1 is SGHTA and CDR2 FQGNSA. CDR3 size: 15 residues. CDR3 protein: CASSNRGTNTGELFF. CDR3 bases: TGTGCCAGCAGTAATAGGGGTACGAACACCGGGGAGCTGTTTTTT. Combining the CDR3 with reference TRBV7-2 and TRBJ2-2 gives the whole variable domain GAGVSQSPSNKVTEKGKDVELRCDPISGHTALYWYRQSLGQGLEFLIYFQGNSAPDKSGLPSDRFSAERTGGSVSTLTIQRTQQEDSAVYLCASSNRGTNTGELFFGEGSRLTVL.

In its sample, this clonotype was seen many times. V and J are TRBV27 and TRBJ1-1; D unclear. The CDR3 is made up of 13 amino acids. The V gene's germline CDR1 is MNHEY and CDR2 SMNVEV (reference sequence). V shed 2 bases and J shed 2 bases, with 6 bases lying between them. As DNA, the CDR3 is TGTGCCAGCAGTTTAGAGATAAACACTGAAGCTTTCTTT. This codes for CASSLEINTEAFF.

At least ten counts were recorded for this clonotype. The chain recombines TRBV30 with TRBJ1-4; possible D gene TRBD1, 6 bases. Trimming pared 0 bases from V and 3 bases from J, leaving 11 bases between. Per germline, CDR1 GTSNPN and CDR2 SVGIG (reference sequence). The CDR3 loop spans 15 amino acids. Here the CDR3 DNA reads TGTGCCTGGAGTGTACACGGGGGGCCTAATGAAAAACTGTTTTTT. Its protein is CAWSVHGGPNEKLFF.

Ten or more counts support this clonotype. The J gene is TRBJ2-2, the V gene TRBV15; 11 bases map to TRBD1. Losses at the gene ends were 3 bases for V and 7 bases for J; bases not matched to a gene: 7. The CDR3 sequence is 16 residues long. Germline CDR1 reads LNHNV; CDR2 reads YYDKDF (reference sequence). The DNA of the CDR3 is TGTGCCACCAGCAGGGGGGGACAGGGGGAAGGCGGGGAGCTGTTTTTT. Translating it yields CATSRGGQGEGGELFF.

This clonotype was seen many times. This rearrangement joins TRBV14 to TRBJ2-6, with D possibly being TRBD2 (6 bases). V shed 0 bases and J shed 1 base, with 13 bases lying between them. Germline lookup yields CDR1 SGHDN and CDR2 FVKESK. The CDR3 runs 18 residues. The CDR3 bases are TGTGCCAGCAGCCAAGACGGACTTGGGGGGTCTGGGGCCAACGTCCTGACTTTC. Protein sequence: CASSQDGLGGSGANVLTF.

A note on this clonotype: The DNA is left out, because the CDR3 cannot be placed on it with certainty; the CDR3 is given as TCRdb lists it. CDR3 protein: CASTNQTSMYLCASSSGGRNEQFF. This sequence joins TRBV2 and TRBJ2-1; the table calls TRBD1, which could not be checked here. The CDR3 adds up to 24 amino acids, both ends counted. CDR1 and CDR2 (germline): SNHLY, FYNNEI.

This clonotype was recorded at least ten times. The J gene is TRBJ2-3, the V gene TRBV12-3 or TRBV12-4; a possible D gene is TRBD2 (6 bases). V was clipped by 7 bases and J by 6 bases, with 23 bases between them. CDR3 length: 16 amino acids. The CDR3 protein is CASTLFWRGTGDTQYF. The DNA for the CDR3 is TGTGCCAGCACTCTGTTTTGGCGGGGCACCGGGGATACGCAGTATTTT.

Ten or more counts support this clonotype. The gene calls are TRBV6-2 or TRBV6-3 and TRBJ2-1, with TRBD2 matching 7 bases. Trimming cost V 9 bases and J 2 bases; bases outside gene matches: 1. The CDR3 length is 12 residues. Germline CDR1 is MNHEY and CDR2 is SVGEGT. In DNA, the CDR3 is TGTGCCAGTAGCGGGCCCTACAATGAGCAGTTCTTC. Translation gives CASSGPYNEQFF.

In this sample, this clonotype turned up many times. The chain carries TRBV2 and TRBJ1-6; D call uncertain. The CDR3 loop spans 13 amino acids. Trimming pared 8 bases from V and 9 bases from J, leaving 14 bases between. CDR1 is SNHLY, CDR2 FYNNEI, per germline. The CDR3 nucleotides read TGTGCCAGCCTTAGTGACAACTTTTCACCCCTCCACTTT. Residues: CASLSDNFSPLHF.

This clonotype has ten or more counts. This chain links TRBV3-1 with TRBJ2-7, with 7 bases lining up with TRBD2. Germline V CDR1 and CDR2: LGHDT, YNNKEL (reference sequence). This CDR3 has 15 residues. The trim removed 1 base at V and 5 bases at J, leaving 8 bases unmatched. CDR3 nucleotides: TGTGCCAGCAGCCAAGGGGGAGGGCCATCTGACGAGCAGTACTTC. Amino acids: CASSQGGGPSDEQYF.

Remarks on this clonotype: A read error likely explains this, since a far larger clone differs by one base. V usage is TRBV12-3 or TRBV12-4 and J usage is TRBJ2-5; 7 nucleotides match TRBD2. The CDR3 covers 14 residues. Trimming took 6 bases from V and 11 from J; bases not matched to a gene: 15. The CDR3 bases are TGTGCCAGCAGCTGGGGGGGGGAGTACAATGAGCAGTACTTC. It translates to CASSWGGEYNEQYF.

This clonotype was found many times. The chain has TRBV16 and TRBJ2-1; a weak D match, TRBD2 (5 bases). The V gene lost 0 bases and the J gene lost 10 bases, with 10 bases spanning the gap. Germline V gene sequence: CDR1 KGHSY, CDR2 FQNENV. The CDR3 length is 13 residues. DNA for the CDR3: TGTGCCAGCAGCCAATCTGCAGCGGAAGAGCAGTTCTTC. It specifies CASSQSAAEEQFF.

CDR3 nucleotides: TGTGCCAGCAGCGTAGTCGGGCAGGGCTACACCTTC. Its translation is CASSVVGQGYTF. This sequence joins TRBV9 and TRBJ1-2, with D unresolved. CDR1 is SGDLS and CDR2 is YYNGEE in the germline V gene. This CDR3 is built from 12 residues. Trimming pared 0 bases from V and 8 bases from J, leaving 8 bases between.

V gene TRBV28 combines with J gene TRBJ2-7, with no clear D. V lost 3 bases, J lost 0 bases, and 12 bases lay in between. In germline, CDR1 is MDHEN, CDR2 SYDVKM. The CDR3 is 15 amino acids. CDR3 nucleotide sequence: TGTGCCAGCAGTTTTGTTAGAAGTACCTCCTACGAGCAGTACTTC. This sequence encodes CASSFVRSTSYEQYF.